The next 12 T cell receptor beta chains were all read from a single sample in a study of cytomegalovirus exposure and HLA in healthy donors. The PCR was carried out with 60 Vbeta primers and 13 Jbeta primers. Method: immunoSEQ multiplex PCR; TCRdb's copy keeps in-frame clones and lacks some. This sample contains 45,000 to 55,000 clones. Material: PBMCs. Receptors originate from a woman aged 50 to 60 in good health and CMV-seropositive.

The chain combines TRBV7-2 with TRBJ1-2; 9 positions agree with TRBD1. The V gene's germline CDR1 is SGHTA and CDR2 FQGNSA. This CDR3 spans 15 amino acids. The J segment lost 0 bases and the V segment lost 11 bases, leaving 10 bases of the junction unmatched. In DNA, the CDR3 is TGTGCCGTAAACCGTGACAGGGGGACTAACTATGGCTACACCTTC. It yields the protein CAVNRDRGTNYGYTF.

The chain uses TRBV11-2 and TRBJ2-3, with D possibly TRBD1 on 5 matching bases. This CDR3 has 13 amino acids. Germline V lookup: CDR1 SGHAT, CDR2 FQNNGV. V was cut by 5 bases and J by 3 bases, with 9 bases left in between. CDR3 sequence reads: CASSIPGTDTQYF. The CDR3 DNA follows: TGTGCCAGCAGCATCCCAGGGACAGATACGCAGTATTTT.

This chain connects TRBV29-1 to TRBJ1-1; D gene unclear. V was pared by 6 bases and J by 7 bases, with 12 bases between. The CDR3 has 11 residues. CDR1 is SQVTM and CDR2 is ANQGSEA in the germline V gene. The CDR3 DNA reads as TGCAGCGTCTTATTGGAGATTGAAGCTTTCTTT. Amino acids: CSVLLEIEAFF. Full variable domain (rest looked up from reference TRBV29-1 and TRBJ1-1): SAVISQKPSRDICQRGTSLTIQCQVDSQVTMMFWYRQQPGQSLTLIATANQGSEATYESGFVIDKFPISRPNLTFSTLTVSNMSPEDSSIYLCSVLLEIEAFFGQGTRLTVV.

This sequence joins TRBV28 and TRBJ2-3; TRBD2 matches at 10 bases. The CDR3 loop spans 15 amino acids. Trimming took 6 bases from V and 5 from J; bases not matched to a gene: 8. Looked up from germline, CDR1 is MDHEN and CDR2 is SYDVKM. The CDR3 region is CASSPAGGPGDTQYF. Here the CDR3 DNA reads TGTGCCAGCAGCCCAGCGGGAGGGCCTGGAGATACGCAGTATTTT.

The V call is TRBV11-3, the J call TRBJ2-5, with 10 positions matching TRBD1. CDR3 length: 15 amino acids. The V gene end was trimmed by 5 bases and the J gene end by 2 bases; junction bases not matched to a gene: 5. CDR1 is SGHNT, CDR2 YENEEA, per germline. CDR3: CASSPGTGDQETQYF. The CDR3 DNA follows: TGTGCCAGCAGCCCCGGGACAGGGGATCAAGAGACCCAGTACTTC. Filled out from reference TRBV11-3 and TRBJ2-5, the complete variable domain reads EAGVVQSPRYKIIEKKQPVAFWCNPISGHNTLYWYLQNLGQGPELLIRYENEEAVDDSQLPKDRFSAERLKGVDSTLKIQPAELGDSAVYLCASSPGTGDQETQYFGPGTRLLVL.

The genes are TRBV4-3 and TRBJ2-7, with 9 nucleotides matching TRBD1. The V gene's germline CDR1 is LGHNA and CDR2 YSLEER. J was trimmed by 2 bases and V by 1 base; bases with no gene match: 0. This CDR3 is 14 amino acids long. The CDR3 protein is CASSQGQGAYEQYF. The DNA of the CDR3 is TGCGCCAGCAGCCAAGGACAGGGGGCCTACGAGCAGTACTTC.

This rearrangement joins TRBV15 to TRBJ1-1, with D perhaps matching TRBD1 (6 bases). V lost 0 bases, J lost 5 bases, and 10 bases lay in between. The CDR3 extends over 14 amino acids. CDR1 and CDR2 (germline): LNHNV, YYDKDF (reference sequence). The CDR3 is CATSRDNRVTEAFF. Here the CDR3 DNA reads TGTGCCACCAGCAGAGACAACAGGGTGACTGAAGCTTTCTTT.

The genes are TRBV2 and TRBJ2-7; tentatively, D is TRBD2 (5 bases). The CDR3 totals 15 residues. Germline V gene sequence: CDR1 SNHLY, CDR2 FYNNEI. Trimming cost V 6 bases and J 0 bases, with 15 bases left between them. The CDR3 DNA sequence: TGTGCCAGCAGGCCCAGTTCGGGGATCTCCTACGAGCAGTACTTC. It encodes CASRPSSGISYEQYF.

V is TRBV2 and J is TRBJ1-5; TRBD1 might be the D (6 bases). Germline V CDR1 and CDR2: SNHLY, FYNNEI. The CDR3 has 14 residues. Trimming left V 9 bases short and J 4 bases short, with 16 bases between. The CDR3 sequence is CASCPGTKNQPQHF. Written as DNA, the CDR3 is TGTGCCAGTTGCCCCGGGACAAAGAATCAGCCCCAGCATTTT.

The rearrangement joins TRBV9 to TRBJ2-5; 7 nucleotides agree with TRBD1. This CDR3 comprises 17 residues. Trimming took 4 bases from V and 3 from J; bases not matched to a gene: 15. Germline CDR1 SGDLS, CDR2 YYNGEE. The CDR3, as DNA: TGTGCCAGCAGCCCACCGCCGACAGGGACAACCAAAGAGACCCAGTACTTC. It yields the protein CASSPPPTGTTKETQYF.

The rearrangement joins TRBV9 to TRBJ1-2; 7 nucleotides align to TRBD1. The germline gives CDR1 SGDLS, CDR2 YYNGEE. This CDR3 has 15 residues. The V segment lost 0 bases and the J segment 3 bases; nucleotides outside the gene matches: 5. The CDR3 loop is CASSVEGRGDYGYTF. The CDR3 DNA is TGTGCCAGCAGCGTAGAGGGCAGGGGGGACTATGGCTACACCTTC. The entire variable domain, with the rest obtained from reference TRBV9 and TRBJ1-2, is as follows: DSGVTQTPKHLITATGQRVTLRCSPRSGDLSVYWYQQSLDQGLQFLIQYYNGEERAKGNILERFSAQQFPDLHSELNLSSLELGDSALYFCASSVEGRGDYGYTFGSGTRLTVV.

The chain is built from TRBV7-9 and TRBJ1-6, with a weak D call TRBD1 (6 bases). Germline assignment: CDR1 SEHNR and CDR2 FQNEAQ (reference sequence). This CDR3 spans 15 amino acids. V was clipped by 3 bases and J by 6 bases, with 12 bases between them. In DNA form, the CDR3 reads TGTGCCAGCAGCTTGGACCAGGGGACTAATTCACCCCTCCACTTT. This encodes CASSLDQGTNSPLHF. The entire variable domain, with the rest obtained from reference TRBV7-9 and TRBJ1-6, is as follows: DTGVSQNPRHKITKRGQNVTFRCDPISEHNRLYWYRQTLGQGPEFLTYFQNEAQLEKSRLLSDRFSAERPKGSFSTLEIQRTEQGDSAMYLCASSLDQGTNSPLHFGNGTRLTVT.